A single sample gave rise to the 21 T cell receptor beta chains below, sequenced in a study of blood T cell repertoires in COVID-19. Clones were read by immunoSEQ multiplex PCR, and TCRdb kept only the in-frame ones, dropping some. The table shows 180,000 or so clones, with 75% to 90% occurring only once. The sample taken for sequencing was PBMCs or T cells enriched from blood (not recorded which). These receptors came from a young woman who had recovered from COVID-19.

Notes on this clone: Other DNA variants within this sample encode the same CDR3. V gene TRBV30 combines with J gene TRBJ2-5, with a tentative D call TRBD2 (5 bases). The CDR3 runs to 12 residues. V lost 1 base to trimming and J lost 5 bases, with 8 bases between them. Germline assignment: CDR1 GTSNPN and CDR2 SVGIG (reference sequence). CDR3 bases: TGTGCCTGGAGTGCCCGGGGTGAGACCCAGTACTTC. Translating it yields CAWSARGETQYF.

This clone was counted only a few times. The V and J genes are TRBV6-1 and TRBJ1-3; D possibly corresponds to TRBD1 (6 bases). Trimming shortened V by 2 bases and J by 4 bases, and 12 bases separated the two germline ends. The CDR3 totals 15 residues. Looked up from germline, CDR1 is MNHNS and CDR2 is SASEGT. For the CDR3, the DNA is TGTGCCAGCAGTGAACTCGCGGGGGCCGGAAACACCATATATTTT. As protein: CASSELAGAGNTIYF.

CDR3 nucleotides: TGTGCCAGCAGCCAGCAAGCGGGTTACACAGATACGCAGTATTTT. Residues: CASSQQAGYTDTQYF. V usage is TRBV3-1 (or the pseudogene TRBV3-2) and J usage is TRBJ2-3, with D tentatively TRBD2 (6 bases). Germline V gives CDR1 LGHDT, CDR2 YNNKEL (reference sequence). CDR3 length equals 15 residues. Trimming cost V 3 bases and J 2 bases, with 12 bases left between them.

The chain couples TRBV5-5 to TRBJ2-1; 11 bases agree with TRBD2. Germline trimming cut 5 bases from V and 7 bases from J; bases unmatched to any gene: 8. The length of the CDR3 is 15 residues. Germline loops: CDR1 SGHKS, CDR2 YYEKEE (reference sequence). As DNA, the CDR3 is TGTGCCAGCAGGAAGACTAGCGGGATAAGGAATGAGCAGTTCTTC. Its translation: CASRKTSGIRNEQFF.

V usage is TRBV27 and J usage is TRBJ1-5; the D is unclear. CDR3 length: 14 residues. From germline, CDR1 is MNHEY and CDR2 SMNVEV (reference sequence). Trimming pared 3 bases from V and 3 bases from J, leaving 9 bases between. This chain's CDR3 is CASSFRGNNQPQHF. DNA of the CDR3: TGTGCCAGCAGTTTCCGAGGGAACAATCAGCCCCAGCATTTT.

A single count supports this clone. The V call is TRBV19, the J call TRBJ2-1, with 9 bases lining up with TRBD2. Germline V CDR1 and CDR2: LNHDA, SQIVND (reference sequence). The CDR3 runs 15 residues. The trim removed 5 bases at V and 7 bases at J, leaving 9 bases unmatched. CDR3 coding DNA: TGTGCCAGTAGTTCCCTAGCGGGGCCTCGGAATGAGCAGTTCTTC. Protein sequence: CASSSLAGPRNEQFF.

V is TRBV28 and J is TRBJ2-7; no clear D. This CDR3 comprises 13 residues. V was pared by 2 bases and J by 3 bases, with 8 bases between. Germline V gives CDR1 MDHEN, CDR2 SYDVKM. CDR3 protein: CASSLDGDYEQYF. The DNA for the CDR3 is TGTGCCAGCAGTTTAGACGGAGACTACGAGCAGTACTTC.

The CDR3 nucleotides are TGTGCCAGCAGCCTCGGACCCGGAGGTCCTGAAGCTTTCTTT. It yields the protein CASSLGPGGPEAFF. The chain combines TRBV7-3 with TRBJ1-1; D remains unclear. Trimming took off 5 bases at V and 6 bases at J, with 16 bases between the two ends. The CDR3 spans 14 residues. In germline, CDR1 is SGHTA, CDR2 FQGTGA.

J is TRBJ2-3 and V is TRBV4-2, with TRBD2 identical over 12 bases. CDR1 is LGHNA and CDR2 is YNFKEQ in the germline V gene. The CDR3 sequence is 20 residues long. V was pared by 3 bases and J by 4 bases, with 17 bases of the junction left unmatched. The CDR3 reads CASSQGGLAGFGHIADTQYF. Here the CDR3 DNA reads TGTGCCAGCAGCCAGGGTGGACTAGCGGGATTTGGACACATCGCAGATACGCAGTATTTT.

V and J are TRBV4-1 and TRBJ2-7; a possible D gene is TRBD1 (5 bases). V gave up 0 bases and J gave up 0 bases, with 18 bases separating them. CDR1 is MGHRA, CDR2 YSYEKL, per germline. This CDR3 contains 18 residues. CDR3 DNA: TGCGCCAGCAGCCAAGAGGGGCCAGGGCTATTACTCTCCTACGAGCAGTACTTC. Residues: CASSQEGPGLLLSYEQYF.

V and J are TRBV7-3 and TRBJ2-1; 7 bases align to TRBD2. J lost 10 bases, V lost 5 bases, and 8 bases had no gene match. From germline, CDR1 is SGHTA and CDR2 FQGTGA. This CDR3 has 13 amino acids. The CDR3 is CASSPWGGVEQFF. In DNA form, the CDR3 reads TGTGCCAGCAGCCCCTGGGGGGGAGTAGAGCAGTTCTTC.

V gene TRBV9 combines with J gene TRBJ1-3, with D unresolved. Per the germline V gene, CDR1 is SGDLS and CDR2 is YYNGEE. Trimming removed 4 bases from V and 0 bases from J, with 11 bases in between. There are 15 residues in the CDR3. The CDR3: CASSTAGSSGNTIYF. The CDR3 nucleotides read TGTGCCAGCAGCACAGCGGGGTCCTCTGGAAACACCATATATTTT.

The chain carries TRBV28 and TRBJ2-2; D unresolved. This CDR3 region has 16 residues. The V and J ends lost 2 bases and 0 bases respectively, with 10 bases between them. Germline-derived CDR1 and CDR2 are MDHEN and SYDVKM. The CDR3 DNA follows: TGTGCCAGCAGTTTAATCCGTTCAGCGAACACCGGGGAGCTGTTTTTT. Residues: CASSLIRSANTGELFF.

This rearrangement joins TRBV10-3 to TRBJ2-1; TRBD2 aligns across 15 bases. The V gene end was trimmed by 2 bases and the J gene end by 9 bases; junction bases not matched to a gene: 5. Germline V lookup: CDR1 ENHRY, CDR2 SYGVKD. This CDR3 contains 16 residues. Here the CDR3 reads CAISEGLAGGLPEQFF. The DNA of the CDR3 is TGTGCCATCAGTGAGGGACTAGCGGGAGGGCTTCCTGAGCAGTTCTTC.

The chain links TRBV11-2 to TRBJ2-7, with D possibly TRBD2 on 6 matching bases. Germline values: CDR1 SGHAT, CDR2 FQNNGV. The CDR3 length is 16 residues. V was trimmed by 1 base and J by 2 bases, leaving 15 bases between them. The CDR3 loop reads CASSLVPLASTYEQYF. The CDR3 nucleotides read TGTGCCAGCAGCTTAGTCCCACTAGCTTCTACCTACGAGCAGTACTTC.

This rearrangement joins TRBV27 to TRBJ2-7; D is possibly TRBD1 (6 bases). The CDR3 has 16 residues. Germline values: CDR1 MNHEY, CDR2 SMNVEV (reference sequence). Trimming cost V 5 bases and J 0 bases, with 17 bases left between them. This CDR3 is CASSPLTGMSSYEQYF. DNA for the CDR3: TGTGCCAGCAGTCCCTTAACAGGGATGAGCTCCTACGAGCAGTACTTC.

The chain employs TRBV5-1 and TRBJ2-1; TRBD2 agrees at 9 bases. The CDR3 runs 15 residues. J was trimmed by 4 bases and V by 0 bases; bases with no gene match: 2. Germline assignment: CDR1 SGHRS and CDR2 YFSETQ. In nucleotides, the CDR3 is TGCGCCAGCAGCTTGGGACTAGCGGCATACAATGAGCAGTTCTTC. Its protein product is CASSLGLAAYNEQFF.

The V call is TRBV27, the J call TRBJ2-2; the match to TRBD2 covers 7 bases. The trim removed 8 bases at V and 6 bases at J, leaving 6 bases unmatched. The germline V gene has CDR1 MNHEY and CDR2 SMNVEV (reference sequence). This CDR3 spans 13 amino acids. The CDR3 region is CASRGGSPGELFF. DNA for the CDR3: TGTGCCAGCCGAGGCGGGAGTCCCGGGGAGCTGTTTTTT.

CDR3 sequence reads: CASSLVGNQPQHF. The CDR3 DNA follows: TGTGCCAGCAGCCTCGTCGGCAATCAGCCCCAGCATTTT. J is TRBJ1-5 and V is TRBV2; D not certain. Germline loops: CDR1 SNHLY, CDR2 FYNNEI. The CDR3 contains 13 residues. V was clipped by 6 bases and J by 2 bases, with 8 bases between them.

The genes are TRBV28 and TRBJ2-7; no clear D. With 6 bases removed from V and 0 bases from J, the gap between germline ends came to 15 bases. The germline gives CDR1 MDHEN, CDR2 SYDVKM. The CDR3 has 15 amino acids. This chain's CDR3 is CASSRPSGSSYEQYF. DNA of the CDR3: TGTGCCAGCAGCCGACCTTCGGGTAGCTCCTACGAGCAGTACTTC. The full variable domain, with the rest looked up from reference TRBV28 and TRBJ2-7, is DVKVTQSSRYLVKRTGEKVFLECVQDMDHENMFWYRQDPGLGLRLIYFSYDVKMKEKGDIPEGYSVSREKKERFSLILESASTNQTSMYLCASSRPSGSSYEQYFGPGTRLTVT.

The chain joins TRBV3-1 (or the pseudogene TRBV3-2) to TRBJ2-3; 16 bases are a match to TRBD2. In germline, CDR1 is LGHDT, CDR2 YNNKEL (reference sequence). The CDR3 contains 20 residues. J lost 0 bases, V lost 2 bases, and 8 bases had no gene match. In DNA, the CDR3 is TGTGCCAGCAGCCAACTGGCCCCGGGACTAGCGGGAGGGAGCACAGATACGCAGTATTTT. Translated: CASSQLAPGLAGGSTDTQYF.